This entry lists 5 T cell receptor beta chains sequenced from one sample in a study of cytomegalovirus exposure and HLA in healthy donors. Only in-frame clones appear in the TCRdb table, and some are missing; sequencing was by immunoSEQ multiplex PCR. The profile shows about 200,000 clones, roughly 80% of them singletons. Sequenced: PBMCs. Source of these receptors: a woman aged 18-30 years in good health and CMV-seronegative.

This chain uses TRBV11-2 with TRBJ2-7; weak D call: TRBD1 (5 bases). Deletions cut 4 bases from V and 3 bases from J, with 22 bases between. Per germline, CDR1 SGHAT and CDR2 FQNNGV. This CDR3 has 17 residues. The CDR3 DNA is TGTGCCAGCAGCTCCTGGGGCCGACCCGCCACGGGCTACGAGCAGTACTTC. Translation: CASSSWGRPATGYEQYF.

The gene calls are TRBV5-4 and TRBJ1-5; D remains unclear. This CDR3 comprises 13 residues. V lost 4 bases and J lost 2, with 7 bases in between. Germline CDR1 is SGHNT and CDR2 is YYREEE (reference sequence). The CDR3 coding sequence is TGTGCCAGCAGCCCGGGCGGCAATCAGCCCCAGCATTTT. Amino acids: CASSPGGNQPQHF.

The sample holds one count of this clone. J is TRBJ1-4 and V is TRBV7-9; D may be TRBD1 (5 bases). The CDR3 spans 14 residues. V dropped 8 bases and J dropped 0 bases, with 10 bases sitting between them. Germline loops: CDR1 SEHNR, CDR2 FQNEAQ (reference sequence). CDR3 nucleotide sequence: TGTGCCAGCGGGGGACCGACAACTAATGAAAAACTGTTTTTT. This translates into CASGGPTTNEKLFF.

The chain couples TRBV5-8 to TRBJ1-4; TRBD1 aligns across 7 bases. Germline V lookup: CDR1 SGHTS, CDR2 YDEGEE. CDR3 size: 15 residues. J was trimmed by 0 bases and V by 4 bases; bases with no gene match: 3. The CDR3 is CASSPGTATNEKLFF. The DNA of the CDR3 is TGTGCCAGCAGCCCCGGGACAGCAACTAATGAAAAACTGTTTTTT.

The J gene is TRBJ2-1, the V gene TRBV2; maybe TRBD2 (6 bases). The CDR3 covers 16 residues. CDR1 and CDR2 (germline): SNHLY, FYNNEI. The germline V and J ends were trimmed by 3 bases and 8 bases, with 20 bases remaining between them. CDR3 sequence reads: CASSEGPGTGVDEQFF. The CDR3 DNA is TGTGCCAGCAGTGAGGGCCCCGGGACGGGGGTCGATGAGCAGTTCTTC.